A single sample gave rise to the 18 T cell receptor beta chains below, sequenced in a study of beta chain features in type 1 diabetes. The study reverse transcribed the entire isolated RNA, so it sequenced expressed TCRB transcripts. The repertoire was sequenced with immunoSEQ multiplex PCR; TCRdb's copy has only in-frame clones and lacks some. The data show 300,000 to 400,000 clones, over 9.5% seen once. Sequenced material: naive CD4+ T cells from blood. The source of these receptors is a man between 18 and 29 years old in good health.

The table lists this clone with a few counts. The CDR3 loop is CASSLGAGGNSPLHF. The DNA for the CDR3 is TGTGCCAGCAGCCTAGGGGCAGGGGGAAATTCACCCCTCCACTTT. The chain is built from TRBV7-2 and TRBJ1-6; TRBD1 matches 7 bases. The CDR3 covers 15 residues. From germline, CDR1 is SGHTA and CDR2 FQGNSA. V was pared by 5 bases and J by 7 bases, with 8 bases of the junction left unmatched. Drawing the rest from reference TRBV7-2 and TRBJ1-6, the complete variable domain is GAGVSQSPSNKVTEKGKDVELRCDPISGHTALYWYRQSLGQGLEFLIYFQGNSAPDKSGLPSDRFSAERTGGSVSTLTIQRTQQEDSAVYLCASSLGAGGNSPLHFGNGTRLTVT.

This CDR3 reads CSVALAGSGEQFF. The DNA for the CDR3 is TGCAGCGTGGCGCTAGCGGGATCAGGTGAGCAGTTCTTC. The V and J genes are TRBV29-1 and TRBJ2-1; 9 nucleotides agree with TRBD2. The J segment lost 9 bases and the V segment lost 6 bases, leaving 9 bases of the junction unmatched. Germline values: CDR1 SQVTM, CDR2 ANQGSEA. The CDR3 is 13 amino acids.

This clone was picked up a small number of times. V is TRBV30 and J is TRBJ1-1, with 7 bases matching TRBD1. CDR1 and CDR2 from the germline V gene are GTSNPN and SVGIG (reference sequence). The CDR3 is 15 residues long. Trimming cost V 3 bases and J 1 base; bases outside gene matches: 8. CDR3 coding DNA: TGTGCCTGGAGCCTGAACAGGGGATGGAACACTGAAGCTTTCTTT. Amino acids: CAWSLNRGWNTEAFF.

V and J are TRBV27 and TRBJ2-6; maybe TRBD1 (6 bases). The CDR3 extends over 15 amino acids. CDR1 is MNHEY, CDR2 SMNVEV, per germline (reference sequence). Trimming pared 6 bases from V and 2 bases from J, leaving 11 bases between. The CDR3 reads CASRATGTGANVLTF. In DNA form, the CDR3 reads TGTGCCAGCAGGGCCACAGGGACTGGGGCCAACGTCCTGACTTTC.

This clone was counted only a few times. The chain's CDR3 is CASSPQRRDRDEQYF. The CDR3 DNA follows: TGTGCCAGCAGCCCTCAACGCCGGGACAGGGACGAGCAGTACTTC. The chain has TRBV7-2 and TRBJ2-7; TRBD1 matches 9 bases. CDR1 SGHTA and CDR2 FQGNSA come from the germline V gene. This CDR3 spans 15 amino acids. V was pared by 5 bases and J by 5 bases, with 10 bases of the junction left unmatched.

This chain links TRBV7-8 with TRBJ2-1; a possible D gene is TRBD2 (5 bases). The CDR3 is 13 amino acids. The ends were cut back, 6 bases at V and 6 bases at J, with 12 bases in the middle. CDR1 SGHVS and CDR2 FQNEAQ come from the germline V gene. CDR3 amino acids: CASSSWTSNEQFF. The DNA of the CDR3 is TGTGCCAGCAGTTCGTGGACTTCCAATGAGCAGTTCTTC.

The chain joins TRBV11-2 to TRBJ2-5; 7 bases line up with TRBD2. CDR1 and CDR2 from the germline V gene are SGHAT and FQNNGV. The CDR3 is 16 residues long. J lost 5 bases, V lost 1 base, and 10 bases had no gene match. CDR3 sequence: CASSLGAGASRETQYF. CDR3 bases: TGTGCCAGCAGCTTAGGGGCGGGAGCATCCCGGGAGACCCAGTACTTC. Variable domain in full (rest from reference TRBV11-2 and TRBJ2-5): EAGVAQSPRYKIIEKRQSVAFWCNPISGHATLYWYQQILGQGPKLLIQFQNNGVVDDSQLPKDRFSAERLKGVDSTLKIQPAKLEDSAVYLCASSLGAGASRETQYFGPGTRLLVL.

As for this clone: The same CDR3 arises from other DNA sequences in this sample as well. CDR3 amino acids: CASSPPGQGSYGYTF. The CDR3 DNA follows: TGTGCCAGCTCACCACCGGGACAGGGGAGCTATGGCTACACCTTC. V gene TRBV18 combines with J gene TRBJ1-2, with 10 bases fitting TRBD1. V lost 0 bases to trimming and J lost 4 bases; unmatched junction nucleotides: 2. There are 15 residues in the CDR3. The germline gives CDR1 KGHSH, CDR2 LQKENI.

The chain joins TRBV7-3 to TRBJ2-7; TRBD1 matches at 8 bases. Germline loops: CDR1 SGHTA, CDR2 FQGTGA. Trimming took 5 bases from V and 2 from J; bases not matched to a gene: 5. This CDR3 has 14 amino acids. CDR3: CASSSRQGTYEQYF. The CDR3 region has the DNA TGTGCCAGCAGCAGCAGACAGGGGACCTACGAGCAGTACTTC.

This chain joins TRBV7-9 and TRBJ1-3; D is undetermined. CDR1 SEHNR and CDR2 FQNEAQ come from the germline V gene (reference sequence). The CDR3 runs 16 residues. Trimming removed 1 base from V and 0 bases from J, with 10 bases in between. The CDR3 bases are TGTGCCAGCAGCTTAGAGAGCACCTACTCTGGAAACACCATATATTTT. It yields the protein CASSLESTYSGNTIYF.

In this sample, this clone turned up many times. The rearrangement uses TRBV7-2 and TRBJ2-4; D call uncertain. V was cut by 5 bases and J by 0 bases, with 5 bases left in between. CDR1 and CDR2 (germline): SGHTA, FQGNSA. This CDR3 is built from 13 residues. The CDR3 sequence: CASSLLAKNIQYF. Here the CDR3 DNA reads TGTGCCAGCAGCCTTTTAGCCAAAAACATTCAGTACTTC.

Only a few counts were recorded for this clone. The genes are TRBV19 and TRBJ2-3; D remains ambiguous. CDR1 and CDR2 (germline): LNHDA, SQIVND (reference sequence). CDR3 length: 12 residues. V lost 5 bases to trimming and J lost 5 bases, with 8 bases between them. The chain's CDR3 is CASSPLGDTQYF. CDR3 nucleotide sequence: TGTGCCAGTAGTCCCCTCGGAGATACGCAGTATTTT.

V and J are TRBV7-9 and TRBJ2-1, with 9 bases identical to TRBD2. The V and J ends lost 4 bases and 15 bases, in that order; junction bases with no gene match: 19. This CDR3 comprises 16 residues. Per the germline V gene, CDR1 is SEHNR and CDR2 is FQNEAQ (reference sequence). The DNA for the CDR3 is TGTGCCAGCAGCTCGACGGACCGAAATAGCGGGAGCGGGGCGTTCTTC. Translating gives CASSSTDRNSGSGAFF.

This chain connects TRBV28 to TRBJ2-3; weak D call: TRBD2 (6 bases). Germline values: CDR1 MDHEN, CDR2 SYDVKM. The ends were cut back, 6 bases at V and 1 base at J, with 20 bases in the middle. The CDR3 length is 17 residues. The CDR3 loop reads CASRPMWGSGGTDTQYF. The CDR3 DNA reads TGTGCCAGCAGGCCAATGTGGGGCTCGGGGGGCACAGATACGCAGTATTTT.

This chain connects TRBV6-5 to TRBJ2-5, with D perhaps TRBD2 (5 bases). The CDR3 covers 13 residues. V was shortened by 4 bases and J by 4 bases, with 10 bases between the two germline ends. Per germline, CDR1 MNHEY and CDR2 SVGAGI. The CDR3 DNA reads as TGTGCCAGCAGTTGGACTCGGGGAGAGACCCAGTACTTC. Protein sequence: CASSWTRGETQYF.

The J gene is TRBJ2-5, the V gene TRBV30, with D unclear. Germline V gives CDR1 GTSNPN, CDR2 SVGIG (reference sequence). This CDR3 comprises 13 residues. Trimming took off 1 base at V and 3 bases at J, with 9 bases between the two ends. Written as DNA, the CDR3 is TGTGCCTGGAGTGGGGCAGGTAAAGAGACCCAGTACTTC. This encodes CAWSGAGKETQYF.

This clone was seen more than once but under ten times. V usage is TRBV30 and J usage is TRBJ1-5; D unresolved. Germline lookup yields CDR1 GTSNPN and CDR2 SVGIG (reference sequence). The CDR3 runs 12 residues. V lost 3 bases to trimming and J lost 11 bases, with 14 bases between them. The CDR3 spells CAWSEGRNSQHF. The DNA for the CDR3 is TGTGCCTGGAGCGAGGGCAGAAACTCCCAGCATTTT. Complete variable domain (other parts from reference TRBV30 and TRBJ1-5): SQTIHQWPATLVQPVGSPLSLECTVEGTSNPNLYWYRQAAGRGLQLLFYSVGIGQISSEVPQNLSASRPQDRQFILSSKKLLLSDSGFYLCAWSEGRNSQHFGDGTRLSIL.

This clone was seen a few times. The chain uses TRBV25-1 and TRBJ2-1, with 7 bases aligning to TRBD1. CDR3 length: 17 amino acids. J gave up 0 bases and V 0 bases, and 5 bases lay outside the gene matches. The germline V gene encodes CDR1 MGHDK and CDR2 SYGVNS. DNA of the CDR3: TGTGCCAGCAGTGAATACAGGGGGATCCCCTCCTACAATGAGCAGTTCTTC. It encodes CASSEYRGIPSYNEQFF. Drawing the rest from reference TRBV25-1 and TRBJ2-1, the complete variable domain is EADIYQTPRYLVIGTGKKITLECSQTMGHDKMYWYQQDPGMELHLIHYSYGVNSTEKGDLSSESTVSRIRTEHFPLTLESARPSHTSQYLCASSEYRGIPSYNEQFFGPGTRLTVL.